A single sample gave rise to the 9 T cell receptor beta chains below, sequenced in a study of blood T cell repertoires in COVID-19 (dated by TCRdb to the early 2020s). The library came from the immunoSEQ multiplex PCR assay. The source is immuneACCESS, and TCRdb retained only in-frame sequences with V and J called. Part of the clones is not carried over; for the studies checked, unresolved V genes explain less than half of this, and the remainder is unexplained. Within this sample are roughly 330,000 clones, with roughly 83% of them counted one time only. The ten most abundant clones make up around 1.6% of the sample. Sequencing was performed on peripheral blood. The receptors were sampled from a woman between 50 and 59 years old with acute or convalescent COVID-19.

V and J are TRBV24-1 and TRBJ2-1; 10 bases are shared with TRBD2. CDR1 is KGHDR and CDR2 is SFDVKD in the germline V gene. Trimming cost V 5 bases and J 0 bases; bases outside gene matches: 9. This CDR3 has 18 amino acids. CDR3 sequence: CATSAASGRGGSYNEQFF. The CDR3 DNA follows: TGTGCCACCAGTGCGGCTAGCGGGAGAGGGGGCTCCTACAATGAGCAGTTCTTC.

This chain links TRBV9 with TRBJ1-2, with 7 bases identical to TRBD1. This CDR3 is built from 13 residues. The J segment lost 8 bases and the V segment lost 0 bases, leaving 4 bases of the junction unmatched. From germline, CDR1 is SGDLS and CDR2 YYNGEE. DNA for the CDR3: TGTGCCAGCAGCGTAGGAGGACAGGAGGGCTACACCTTC. Translating it yields CASSVGGQEGYTF.

This clone was detected once. The chain employs TRBV13 and TRBJ1-1; D is perhaps TRBD1 (6 bases). The germline gives CDR1 PRHDT, CDR2 FYEKMQ (reference sequence). This CDR3 has 17 residues. Trimming took 7 bases from V and 1 from J, leaving 22 bases between them. The CDR3, as DNA: TGTGCCAGCATCATTCTTGGGGGGGCTGGGGAGAACACTGAAGCTTTCTTT. Translating it yields CASIILGGAGENTEAFF.

The J gene is TRBJ1-2, the V gene TRBV12-3 or TRBV12-4; 7 bases match TRBD1. This CDR3 is 13 amino acids long. The V segment lost 6 bases and the J segment 6 bases; nucleotides outside the gene matches: 7. CDR3 sequence reads: CASRTGRIHGYTF. The CDR3 DNA follows: TGTGCCAGCAGGACAGGGAGGATTCATGGCTACACCTTC.

This clone was observed once. The genes are TRBV28 and TRBJ1-2; no definite D call. Germline V gene data show CDR1 as MDHEN and CDR2 as SYDVKM. The CDR3 contains 14 residues. V lost 6 bases and J lost 0, with 11 bases in between. CDR3: CASRSLTTNYGYTF. CDR3 coding DNA: TGTGCCAGCAGATCTCTCACAACTAACTATGGCTACACCTTC.

The chain uses TRBV7-2 and TRBJ2-1; 13 bases line up with TRBD2. J gave up 8 bases and V 5 bases, and 9 bases lay outside the gene matches. This CDR3 spans 16 amino acids. CDR1 and CDR2 (germline): SGHTA, FQGNSA. The CDR3 sequence is CASSIEGTSGTYEQFF. The CDR3 DNA reads TGTGCCAGCAGCATAGAAGGGACTAGCGGGACGTATGAGCAGTTCTTC.

This clone was observed once. The rearrangement uses TRBV19 and TRBJ2-3; TRBD2 is a possible D gene (5 bases). CDR3 length equals 13 residues. V was trimmed by 5 bases and J by 4 bases, leaving 10 bases between them. Germline lookup yields CDR1 LNHDA and CDR2 SQIVND (reference sequence). In DNA form, the CDR3 reads TGTGCCAGTAGTTACACGGGGTCAGATACGCAGTATTTT. Translation: CASSYTGSDTQYF.

The rearrangement joins TRBV5-1 to TRBJ1-3; a possible D gene is TRBD1 (5 bases). The CDR3 contains 17 residues. Germline-derived CDR1 and CDR2 are SGHRS and YFSETQ. V gave up 0 bases and J gave up 2 bases, with 15 bases separating them. The CDR3 DNA sequence: TGCGCCAGCAGCTTGGAGGTCGGGGGGATCCCTGGAAACACCATATATTTT. Protein product: CASSLEVGGIPGNTIYF.

The gene calls are TRBV9 and TRBJ2-5; 10 bases are shared with TRBD1. The CDR3 extends over 16 amino acids. Germline CDR1 reads SGDLS; CDR2 reads YYNGEE. J lost 5 bases, V lost 3 bases, and 10 bases had no gene match. The CDR3 nucleotides are TGTGCCAGCAGCGCCGCCGGGACAGGGGAGGGTGAGACCCAGTACTTC. This encodes CASSAAGTGEGETQYF. Full variable domain (remainder filled in from reference TRBV9 and TRBJ2-5): DSGVTQTPKHLITATGQRVTLRCSPRSGDLSVYWYQQSLDQGLQFLIQYYNGEERAKGNILERFSAQQFPDLHSELNLSSLELGDSALYFCASSAAGTGEGETQYFGPGTRLLVL.